This TCR beta chain comes out of a study of blood T cell repertoires in COVID-19. Across the whole study: From the United States, Italy and Spain came samples of acute and convalescent COVID-19. From T cells, B-cell-depleted T cells, or PBMCs came the material, which was cDNA or gDNA.

Here immunoSEQ multiplex PCR was the method, and the copy in TCRdb shows in-frame clones only, minus some. The repertoire consists of under 300,000 clones, with over 80% occurring once and the leading ten covering approximately 1.4%. Germline V CDR1 and CDR2: MDHEN, SYDVKM. The CDR3 has 14 amino acids. V was pared by 10 bases and J by 5 bases, with 21 bases between. Sequenced material: peripheral blood. The chain links TRBV28 to TRBJ2-7; possible D gene TRBD1, 6 bases. This TCR was sampled from a woman in her forties who had recovered from COVID-19. As DNA, the CDR3 is TGTGCCATCGGTCTATCGAGGGGGATCCACGAGCAGTACTTC. Protein product: CAIGLSRGIHEQYF.